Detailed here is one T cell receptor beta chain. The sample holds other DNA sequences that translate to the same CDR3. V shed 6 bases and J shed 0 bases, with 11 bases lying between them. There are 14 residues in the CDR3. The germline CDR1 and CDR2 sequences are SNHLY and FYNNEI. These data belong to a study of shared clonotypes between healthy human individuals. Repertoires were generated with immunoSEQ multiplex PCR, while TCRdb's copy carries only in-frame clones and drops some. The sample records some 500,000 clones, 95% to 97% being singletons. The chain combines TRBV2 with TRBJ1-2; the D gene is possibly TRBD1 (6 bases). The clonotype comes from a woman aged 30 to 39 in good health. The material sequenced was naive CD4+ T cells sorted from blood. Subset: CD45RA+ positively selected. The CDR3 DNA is TGTGCCAGCAGCGAACAGGGCCCTAACTATGGCTACACCTTC. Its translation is CASSEQGPNYGYTF.